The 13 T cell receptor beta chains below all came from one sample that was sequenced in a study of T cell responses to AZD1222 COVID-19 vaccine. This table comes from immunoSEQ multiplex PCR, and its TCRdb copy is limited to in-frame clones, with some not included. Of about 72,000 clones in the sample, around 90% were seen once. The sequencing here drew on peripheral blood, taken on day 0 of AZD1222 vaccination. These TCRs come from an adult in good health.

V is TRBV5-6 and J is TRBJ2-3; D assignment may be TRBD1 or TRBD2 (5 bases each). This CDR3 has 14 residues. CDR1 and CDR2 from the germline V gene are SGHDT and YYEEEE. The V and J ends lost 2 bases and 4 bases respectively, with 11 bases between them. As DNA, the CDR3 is TGTGCCAGCAGCTTCGGGACGCAATCAGATACGCAGTATTTT. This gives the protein CASSFGTQSDTQYF.

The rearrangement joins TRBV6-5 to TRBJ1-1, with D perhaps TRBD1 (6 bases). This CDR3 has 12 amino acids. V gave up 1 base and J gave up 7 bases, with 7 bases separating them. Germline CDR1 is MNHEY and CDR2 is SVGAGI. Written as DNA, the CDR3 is TGTGCCAGCAGTTACTTCAGGGGTGAAGCTTTCTTT. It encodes CASSYFRGEAFF.

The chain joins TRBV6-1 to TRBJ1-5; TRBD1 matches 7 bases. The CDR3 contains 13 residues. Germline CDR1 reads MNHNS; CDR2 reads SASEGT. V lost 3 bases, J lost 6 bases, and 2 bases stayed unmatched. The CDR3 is CASSEQGGQPQHF. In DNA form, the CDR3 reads TGTGCCAGCAGTGAGCAGGGGGGTCAGCCCCAGCATTTT.

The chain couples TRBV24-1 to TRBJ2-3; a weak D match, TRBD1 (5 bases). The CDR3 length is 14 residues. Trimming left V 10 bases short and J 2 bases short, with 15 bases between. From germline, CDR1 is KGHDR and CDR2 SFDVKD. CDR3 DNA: TGTGCCACAGAGGTAGAAGGACACACAGATACGCAGTATTTT. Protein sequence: CATEVEGHTDTQYF.

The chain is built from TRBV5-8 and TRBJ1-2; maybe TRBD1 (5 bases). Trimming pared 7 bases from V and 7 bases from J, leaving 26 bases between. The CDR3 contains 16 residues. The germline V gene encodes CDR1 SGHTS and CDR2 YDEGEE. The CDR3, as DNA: TGTGCCAGCCGCCTCGCGGGTCGCGGGACCGAACCTGGCTACACCTTC. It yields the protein CASRLAGRGTEPGYTF.

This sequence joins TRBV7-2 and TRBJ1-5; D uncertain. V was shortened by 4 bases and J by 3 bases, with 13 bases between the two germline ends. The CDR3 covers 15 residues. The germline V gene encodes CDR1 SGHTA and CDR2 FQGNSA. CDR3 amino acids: CASSSDGVPNQPQHF. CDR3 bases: TGTGCCAGCAGCTCGGACGGAGTCCCCAATCAGCCCCAGCATTTT.

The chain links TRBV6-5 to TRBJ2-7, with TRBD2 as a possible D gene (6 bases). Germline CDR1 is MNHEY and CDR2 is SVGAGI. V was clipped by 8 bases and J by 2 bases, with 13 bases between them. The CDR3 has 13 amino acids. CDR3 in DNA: TGTGCCAGCCTATGGCGGGGTCCCTACGAGCAGTACTTC. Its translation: CASLWRGPYEQYF.

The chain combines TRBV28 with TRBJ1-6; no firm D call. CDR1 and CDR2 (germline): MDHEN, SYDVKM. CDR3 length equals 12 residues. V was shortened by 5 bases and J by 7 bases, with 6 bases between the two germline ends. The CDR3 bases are TGTGCCAGCAGTATCCAAAATTCACCCCTCCACTTT. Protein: CASSIQNSPLHF.

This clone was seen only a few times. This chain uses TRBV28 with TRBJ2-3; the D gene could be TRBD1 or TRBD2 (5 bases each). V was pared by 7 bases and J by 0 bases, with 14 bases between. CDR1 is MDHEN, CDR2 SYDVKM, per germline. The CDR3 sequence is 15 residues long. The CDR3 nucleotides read TGTGCCAGCACCCGTACGGGACCTAGCACAGATACGCAGTATTTT. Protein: CASTRTGPSTDTQYF.

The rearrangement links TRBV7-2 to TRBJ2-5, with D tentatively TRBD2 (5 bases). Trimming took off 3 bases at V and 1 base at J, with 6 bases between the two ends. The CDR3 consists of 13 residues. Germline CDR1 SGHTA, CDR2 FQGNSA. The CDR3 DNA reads TGTGCCAGCAGCTTGAGGGTCCAAGAGACCCAGTACTTC. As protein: CASSLRVQETQYF.

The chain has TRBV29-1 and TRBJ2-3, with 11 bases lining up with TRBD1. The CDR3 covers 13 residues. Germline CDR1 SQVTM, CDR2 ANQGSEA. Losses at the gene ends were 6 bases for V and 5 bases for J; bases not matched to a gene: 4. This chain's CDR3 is CSVRTGGEDTQYF. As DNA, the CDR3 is TGCAGCGTCCGGACAGGGGGCGAAGATACGCAGTATTTT.

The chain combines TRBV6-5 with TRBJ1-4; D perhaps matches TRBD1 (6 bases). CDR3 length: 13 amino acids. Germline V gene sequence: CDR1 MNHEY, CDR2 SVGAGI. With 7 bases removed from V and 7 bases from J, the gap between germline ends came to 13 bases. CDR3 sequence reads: CASNQGRGEKLFF. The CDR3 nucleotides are TGTGCCAGCAACCAGGGGAGGGGTGAAAAACTGTTTTTT.

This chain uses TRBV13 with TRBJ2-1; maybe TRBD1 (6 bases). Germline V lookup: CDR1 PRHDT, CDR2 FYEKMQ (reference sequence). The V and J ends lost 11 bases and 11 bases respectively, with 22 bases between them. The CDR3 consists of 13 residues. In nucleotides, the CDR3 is TGTGCCTCCCGGTCTTTAGGGGGTGGGAAGCAGTTCTTC. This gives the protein CASRSLGGGKQFF.